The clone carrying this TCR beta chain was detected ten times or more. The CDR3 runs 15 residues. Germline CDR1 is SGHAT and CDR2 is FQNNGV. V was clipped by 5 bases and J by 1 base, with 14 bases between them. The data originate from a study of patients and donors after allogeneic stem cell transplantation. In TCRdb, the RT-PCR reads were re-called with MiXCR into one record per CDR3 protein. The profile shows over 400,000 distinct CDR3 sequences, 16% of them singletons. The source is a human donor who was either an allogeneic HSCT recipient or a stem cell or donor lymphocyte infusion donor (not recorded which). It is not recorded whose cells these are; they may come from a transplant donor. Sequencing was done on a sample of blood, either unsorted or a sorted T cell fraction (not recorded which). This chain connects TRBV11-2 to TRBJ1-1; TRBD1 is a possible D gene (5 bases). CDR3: CASSQGLIGNTEAFF. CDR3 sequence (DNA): TGTGCCAGCAGCCAGGGACTTATTGGGAACACTGAAGCTTTCTTT.